A single sample is the source of the 16 T cell receptor beta chains below, sequenced in a study of identical twins. TCRdb independently ran MiXCR on the 5' RACE reads; one entry per CDR3 protein. Counted here are about 810,000 distinct CDR3 sequences, 9% to 15% occurring once; the ten biggest clones make up around 1.5%. The same data also went into a second study, on yellow fever vaccine responses in identical twins.

Sequenced input: PBMCs. The receptors derive from a woman under 30 in good health.

V is TRBV5-1 and J is TRBJ2-1; 9 bases fit TRBD1. Germline trimming cut 5 bases from V and 6 bases from J; bases unmatched to any gene: 6. The germline V gene encodes CDR1 SGHRS and CDR2 YFSETQ. The CDR3 spans 14 residues. CDR3 amino acids: CASRRQGESNEQFF. The CDR3 coding sequence is TGCGCCAGCAGACGACAGGGGGAGAGCAATGAGCAGTTCTTC.

This clonotype was observed a handful of times. The chain links TRBV20-1 to TRBJ2-7; possible D gene TRBD1, 5 bases. V lost 2 bases and J lost 3, with 11 bases in between. Looked up from germline, CDR1 is DFQATT and CDR2 is SNEGSKA (reference sequence). The CDR3 covers 13 residues. The CDR3 nucleotides read TGCAGTGCTAGACAGGGCCTACTCTACGAGCAGTACTTC. It yields the protein CSARQGLLYEQYF.

The chain is built from TRBV12-3 or TRBV12-4 and TRBJ2-5, with D unresolved. Deletions cut 1 base from V and 4 bases from J, with 10 bases between. This CDR3 spans 14 amino acids. Here the CDR3 DNA reads TGTGCCAGCAGTTTAGTGGCCTGGGGAGAGACCCAGTACTTC. Amino acids: CASSLVAWGETQYF.

This clonotype was recorded at least ten times. The chain joins TRBV28 to TRBJ2-7; D may be TRBD1 (7 bases). The CDR3 has 14 amino acids. The V end lost 2 bases, the J end lost 2 bases, and 10 bases lay between the germline ends. Germline CDR1 reads MDHEN; CDR2 reads SYDVKM. DNA of the CDR3: TGTGCCAGCAGTTTAGCGGGGACAGCCTACGAGCAGTACGTC. The encoded protein is CASSLAGTAYEQYV.

This clonotype was seen only a few times. The CDR3 here is CSARQDPVNYGYTF. CDR3 coding DNA: TGCAGTGCTCGGCAAGATCCGGTTAACTATGGCTACACCTTC. The chain joins TRBV20-1 to TRBJ1-2; D unresolved. This CDR3 region has 14 residues. Trimming pared 5 bases from V and 1 base from J, leaving 14 bases between. Germline V CDR1 and CDR2: DFQATT, SNEGSKA (reference sequence).

This clonotype was recorded many times. The rearrangement uses TRBV6-1 and TRBJ2-7; no firm D call. Germline V CDR1 and CDR2: MNHNS, SASEGT. V was trimmed by 3 bases and J by 0 bases, leaving 12 bases between them. This CDR3 contains 15 residues. For the CDR3, the DNA is TGTGCCAGCAGTGAGGAGACCGTCAGCTCCTACGAGCAGTACTTC. Translated: CASSEETVSSYEQYF.

V and J are TRBV20-1 and TRBJ2-3, with TRBD2 identical over 8 bases. The CDR3 has 15 amino acids. Losses at the gene ends were 1 base for V and 3 bases for J; bases not matched to a gene: 6. Germline values: CDR1 DFQATT, CDR2 SNEGSKA (reference sequence). CDR3 sequence reads: CSARGTSPVTDTQYF. The CDR3 bases are TGCAGTGCTAGAGGGACTAGCCCCGTAACAGATACGCAGTATTTT.

The CDR3 spells CSARGDRGVTEAFF. For the CDR3, the DNA is TGCAGTGCTAGAGGAGACAGGGGTGTCACTGAAGCTTTCTTT. The chain recombines TRBV20-1 with TRBJ1-1; TRBD1 agrees at 8 bases. The CDR3 length is 14 residues. J gave up 4 bases and V 1 base, and 5 bases lay outside the gene matches. Germline CDR1 is DFQATT and CDR2 is SNEGSKA (reference sequence).

The V and J genes are TRBV6-4 and TRBJ2-1, with TRBD2 matching over 12 bases. The junction had 5 bases not matched to a gene; V was cut back by 5 bases and J by 6 bases. Germline CDR1 MRHNA, CDR2 SNTAGT. This CDR3 is built from 15 residues. The CDR3 spells CASSPTSGRPNEQFF. In DNA form, the CDR3 reads TGTGCCAGCAGTCCTACTAGCGGGAGGCCCAATGAGCAGTTCTTC.

This clonotype was detected a few times. The gene calls are TRBV6-2 or TRBV6-3 and TRBJ2-3; D is unresolved. Germline V CDR1 and CDR2: MNHEY, SVGEGT. The CDR3 consists of 14 residues. V was trimmed by 2 bases and J by 0 bases, leaving 6 bases between them. CDR3 in DNA: TGTGCCAGCAGTTACCTCAGGAGCACAGATACGCAGTATTTT. This translates into CASSYLRSTDTQYF.

The chain couples TRBV2 to TRBJ2-1, with a possible D match to TRBD1 (5 bases). Germline CDR1 and CDR2: SNHLY and FYNNEI. Trimming removed 0 bases from V and 3 bases from J, with 12 bases in between. The CDR3 is made up of 16 amino acids. CDR3 DNA: TGTGCCAGCAGTGAAGCGCTTGGGCAGGGCTACAATGAGCAGTTCTTC. Protein sequence: CASSEALGQGYNEQFF.

Only a few counts were recorded for this clonotype. The chain recombines TRBV20-1 with TRBJ2-1; D is unclear. CDR3 length: 12 residues. The V end lost 2 bases, the J end lost 8 bases, and 10 bases lay between the germline ends. Germline V CDR1 and CDR2: DFQATT, SNEGSKA (reference sequence). CDR3: CSARSGRYEQFF. DNA of the CDR3: TGCAGTGCTAGATCTGGGCGTTATGAGCAGTTCTTC.

The table lists this clonotype with a few counts. The genes are TRBV20-1 and TRBJ2-2; 10 nucleotides agree with TRBD2. After removal of 0 bases from V and 1 base from J, the junction contained 5 bases not matched to a gene. The V gene's germline CDR1 is DFQATT and CDR2 SNEGSKA (reference sequence). The CDR3 consists of 17 residues. The CDR3 protein is CSARESSGGLNTGELFF. The CDR3 region has the DNA TGCAGTGCTAGAGAGTCTAGCGGGGGTCTGAACACCGGGGAGCTGTTTTTT.

There are a few counts of this clonotype. The chain uses TRBV6-5 and TRBJ2-7; 9 bases align to TRBD2. Looked up from germline, CDR1 is MNHEY and CDR2 is SVGAGI. Losses at the gene ends were 0 bases for V and 3 bases for J; bases not matched to a gene: 9. CDR3 length equals 17 residues. The CDR3 here is CASSYSRSSGNLYEQYF. CDR3 sequence (DNA): TGTGCCAGCAGTTACTCGAGGTCTAGCGGGAATCTCTACGAGCAGTACTTC.

Only a few counts were recorded for this clonotype. The chain has TRBV6-1 and TRBJ1-2, with TRBD1 identical over 7 bases. CDR1 is MNHNS, CDR2 SASEGT, per germline. V shed 5 bases, J shed 3 bases, and the junction held 6 bases outside the gene matches. This CDR3 has 14 residues. CDR3 region: CASSPLTGYYGYTF. The CDR3 bases are TGTGCCAGCAGTCCCTTGACAGGGTACTATGGCTACACCTTC.

This clonotype occurred a few times. The chain joins TRBV20-1 to TRBJ2-3, with D tentatively TRBD2 (6 bases). Germline V gene lookup returns CDR1 DFQATT and CDR2 SNEGSKA (reference sequence). This CDR3 is 11 amino acids long. Trimming shortened V by 5 bases and J by 10 bases, and 13 bases separated the two germline ends. CDR3: CSASQSGPQYF. The CDR3 DNA sequence: TGCAGTGCTTCTCAAAGCGGGCCGCAGTATTTT.